Following are 21 T cell receptor beta chains from one sample sequenced in a study of read filtering for tumor transcriptome and immune sequencing. This library used roughly 400 ng RNA and molecular barcoded adaptors spanning alpha/delta and beta/gamma chains. TCRdb itself ran the reads through MiXCR, one entry per CDR3 protein. The table has tens of thousands of distinct CDR3 sequences, 20% seen once. Sample: a population of CD138-negative cells sorted from bone marrow. These receptors came from a donor over 35 with multiple myeloma.

This clonotype showed up many times. This chain connects TRBV28 to TRBJ1-1; no clear D. The germline gives CDR1 MDHEN, CDR2 SYDVKM. V was trimmed by 6 bases and J by 4 bases, leaving 18 bases between them. The CDR3 spans 15 residues. CDR3 bases: TGTGCCAGCAGCCCCCTCAGAGGAGACGTCACTGAAGCTTTCTTT. This translates into CASSPLRGDVTEAFF.

This clonotype has at least ten counts. The chain joins TRBV12-3 or TRBV12-4 to TRBJ2-3, with D maybe TRBD1 (6 bases). Trimming cost V 6 bases and J 1 base, with 14 bases left between them. CDR3 size: 15 residues. This CDR3 is CASSRDTVRTDTQYF. The CDR3 DNA follows: TGTGCCAGCAGCCGGGACACGGTTCGCACAGATACGCAGTATTTT.

In this sample, this clonotype turned up many times. V gene TRBV19 combines with J gene TRBJ2-1; the D gene is possibly TRBD2 (5 bases). The CDR3 runs 14 residues. Trimming took off 3 bases at V and 8 bases at J, with 14 bases between the two ends. Germline CDR1 and CDR2: LNHDA and SQIVND (reference sequence). This chain's CDR3 is CASSILAPGYEQFF. The CDR3 region has the DNA TGTGCCAGTAGTATTCTAGCCCCCGGATATGAGCAGTTCTTC.

This clonotype was detected only a few times. The gene calls are TRBV11-1 and TRBJ2-5; TRBD2 matches 10 bases. V was pared by 4 bases and J by 5 bases, with 19 bases of the junction left unmatched. This CDR3 is 19 amino acids long. Germline V gene lookup returns CDR1 SGHAT and CDR2 FQDESV (reference sequence). The CDR3 nucleotides read TGTGCCAGCAGCTCGATGCCTACCGGGACTAGCGACCGTGACGAGACCCAGTACTTC. This gives the protein CASSSMPTGTSDRDETQYF.

This clonotype was observed at least ten times. The V gene is TRBV20-1, the J gene TRBJ2-7; no reliable D call. The germline V gene has CDR1 DFQATT and CDR2 SNEGSKA (reference sequence). This CDR3 comprises 13 residues. V was clipped by 5 bases and J by 0 bases, with 11 bases between them. This CDR3 is CSAALPRSYEQYF. The CDR3 DNA reads as TGCAGTGCTGCATTACCGCGCTCCTACGAGCAGTACTTC.

About this clonotype: A read error is possible here, since a much larger clone lies one base away. This CDR3 reads CASLAGGLVETQYF. The CDR3 DNA reads as TGTGCCAGCTTAGCGGGAGGGTTGGTGGAGACCCAGTACTTC. The gene calls are TRBV28 and TRBJ2-5; 11 bases are a match to TRBD2. Trimming at V came to 8 bases and at J to 5 bases, leaving 7 bases not matched to a gene. Germline V gene sequence: CDR1 MDHEN, CDR2 SYDVKM. The CDR3 runs 14 residues.

This clonotype was observed many times. The chain employs TRBV20-1 and TRBJ2-7, with TRBD2 as a possible D gene (5 bases). Deletions cut 3 bases from V and 2 bases from J, with 14 bases between. In germline, CDR1 is DFQATT, CDR2 SNEGSKA (reference sequence). The CDR3 spans 14 residues. The CDR3 nucleotides read TGCAGTGCTAGTTCGGGGTCCATAGCCTACGAGCAGTACTTC. Residues: CSASSGSIAYEQYF.

As for this clonotype: A read error may explain this, as a much larger clone is one base away. The chain uses TRBV29-1 and TRBJ1-2, with 7 bases fitting TRBD1. This CDR3 is 12 amino acids long. The J segment lost 4 bases and the V segment lost 6 bases, leaving 5 bases of the junction unmatched. Germline V gene sequence: CDR1 SQVTM, CDR2 ANQGSEA. The DNA of the CDR3 is TGCAGCGTAGGGACAGACAGCTATGGCTACACCTTC. As protein: CSVGTDSYGYTF. Looking up the rest from reference TRBV29-1 and TRBJ1-2 gives the full variable domain: SAVISQKPSRDICQRGTSLTIQCQVDSQVTMMFWYRQQPGQSLTLIATANQGSEATYESGFVIDKFPISRPNLTFSTLTVSNMSPEDSSIYLCSVGTDSYGYTFGSGTRLTVV.

For this clonotype: A read error is possible here, since a much larger clone lies one base away. Here the CDR3 reads CTSSSVTFKETQYF. In DNA form, the CDR3 reads TGTACCAGCAGCTCCGTGACGTTTAAAGAGACCCAGTACTTC. The chain joins TRBV5-4 to TRBJ2-5; D unclear. Germline CDR1 SGHNT, CDR2 YYREEE (reference sequence). The CDR3 consists of 14 residues.

As concerns this clonotype: A much larger clone differs from this one at a single base, so this may be a read error. This chain joins TRBV6-5 and TRBJ2-3; 8 positions agree with TRBD2. This CDR3 spans 17 amino acids. Germline CDR1 is MNHEY and CDR2 is SVGAGI. Unmatched junction bases numbered 11, after V lost 6 bases and J lost 0 bases. The DNA for the CDR3 is TGTGCCAGCAGGCGTGGCGGGAGGTACGAGAGCACAGATACGCAGTATTTT. Translating gives CASRRGGRYESTDTQYF.

Details on this clonotype: Relative to the germline gene, one junction end is altered; a read error may explain this. The rearrangement uses TRBV7-3 and TRBJ2-1; a weak D match, TRBD1 (6 bases). CDR3 length: 13 residues. Per the germline V gene, CDR1 is SGHTA and CDR2 is FQGTGA. CDR3 sequence reads: CASGTDRYNEPFF. The CDR3 nucleotides read TGTGCCAGCGGCACTGACAGGTACAATGAGCCGTTCTTC.

This clonotype was found many times. V usage is TRBV13 and J usage is TRBJ2-1; TRBD1 is a possible D gene (5 bases). The V gene's germline CDR1 is PRHDT and CDR2 FYEKMQ (reference sequence). Trimming removed 0 bases from V and 4 bases from J, with 19 bases in between. This CDR3 is 18 amino acids long. CDR3 DNA sequence: TGTGCCAGCAGCTTAGGTTTTAATAAGGGGCACCTTTACAATGAGCAGTTCTTC. As protein: CASSLGFNKGHLYNEQFF.

This clonotype was recorded at least ten times. This chain links TRBV30 with TRBJ2-7; weak D call: TRBD2 (6 bases). Germline V gene data show CDR1 as GTSNPN and CDR2 as SVGIG (reference sequence). The CDR3 is 12 amino acids. The V end lost 1 base, the J end lost 7 bases, and 11 bases lay between the germline ends. The CDR3: CAWSGTAGEQYF. In DNA, the CDR3 is TGTGCCTGGAGTGGGACCGCGGGGGAGCAGTACTTC.

This clonotype was observed at least ten times. The gene calls are TRBV7-2 and TRBJ2-3, with D perhaps matching TRBD1 (5 bases). Per the germline V gene, CDR1 is SGHTA and CDR2 is FQGNSA. The length of the CDR3 is 16 residues. With 2 bases removed from V and 3 bases from J, the gap between germline ends came to 15 bases. The CDR3 loop is CASSLRGPGMTDTQYF. CDR3 in DNA: TGTGCCAGCAGCTTAAGGGGCCCAGGAATGACAGATACGCAGTATTTT.

This clonotype was picked up a small number of times. The rearrangement links TRBV6-4 to TRBJ2-3, with 9 bases aligning to TRBD2. Germline V CDR1 and CDR2: MRHNA, SNTAGT. The V and J ends lost 5 bases and 5 bases, in that order; junction bases with no gene match: 8. This CDR3 comprises 15 residues. As DNA, the CDR3 is TGTGCCAGCAGTATTTCACTAGCGGGTCAAGATACGCAGTATTTT. This codes for CASSISLAGQDTQYF.

This clonotype has a count of ten or more. The V gene is TRBV5-1, the J gene TRBJ2-7, with 7 bases that match TRBD2. The CDR3 covers 14 residues. The V and J ends lost 5 bases and 4 bases, in that order; junction bases with no gene match: 9. Per the germline V gene, CDR1 is SGHRS and CDR2 is YFSETQ. This chain's CDR3 is CASSPSGEDYEQYF. DNA of the CDR3: TGCGCCAGCAGTCCTAGCGGAGAAGATTACGAGCAGTACTTC.

This clonotype was observed at least ten times. The chain joins TRBV19 to TRBJ2-1, with 10 bases lining up with TRBD1. CDR1 and CDR2 (germline): LNHDA, SQIVND (reference sequence). Trimming cost V 3 bases and J 8 bases; bases outside gene matches: 7. The CDR3 is 15 residues long. The CDR3 DNA reads TGTGCCAGTAGTATGTCTGGACAGGGGGTCGATGAGCAGTTCTTC. Protein: CASSMSGQGVDEQFF. The full variable domain, its missing parts supplied by reference TRBV19 and TRBJ2-1, is DGGITQSPKYLFRKEGQNVTLSCEQNLNHDAMYWYRQDPGQGLRLIYYSQIVNDFQKGDIAEGYSVSREKKESFPLTVTSAQKNPTAFYLCASSMSGQGVDEQFFGPGTRLTVL.

This clonotype has a count of ten or more. The chain couples TRBV7-2 to TRBJ1-1; a possible D gene is TRBD1 (5 bases). This CDR3 has 15 amino acids. Germline CDR1 is SGHTA and CDR2 is FQGNSA. Trimming removed 2 bases at V and 4 bases at J, with 14 bases between. The CDR3 here is CASSLPREGSTEAFF. CDR3 sequence (DNA): TGTGCCAGCAGCTTACCCAGGGAAGGTAGCACTGAAGCTTTCTTT.

This clonotype was counted many times. The rearrangement uses TRBV5-1 and TRBJ2-3; 9 bases map to TRBD2. Per germline, CDR1 SGHRS and CDR2 YFSETQ. The CDR3 spans 16 residues. V was pared by 0 bases and J by 2 bases, with 4 bases of the junction left unmatched. The CDR3 nucleotides read TGCGCCAGCAGCTTGGTTTCGGGACTAGCCACAGATACGCAGTATTTT. This translates into CASSLVSGLATDTQYF.

This clonotype was recorded at least ten times. The chain links TRBV6-1 to TRBJ2-1, with TRBD2 matching 9 bases. This CDR3 spans 15 amino acids. Germline CDR1 reads MNHNS; CDR2 reads SASEGT. V trimming: 6 bases; J trimming: 4 bases; junction bases outside the gene matches: 7. In DNA, the CDR3 is TGTGCCAGCAGCACCGGGACTAGCAGTTACAATGAGCAGTTCTTC. Translating gives CASSTGTSSYNEQFF.

The table lists this clonotype with many counts. The chain couples TRBV7-9 to TRBJ2-2; 9 bases are a match to TRBD2. CDR3 length: 16 amino acids. CDR1 and CDR2 from the germline V gene are SEHNR and FQNEAQ (reference sequence). After removal of 4 bases from V and 1 base from J, the junction contained 4 bases not matched to a gene. The CDR3 spells CASSYLAGMNTGELFF. CDR3 coding DNA: TGTGCCAGCAGCTACCTAGCGGGGATGAACACCGGGGAGCTGTTTTTT.